This T cell receptor beta chain was identified in a study of blood T cell repertoires in COVID-19. TCRdb keeps only in-frame clones here, not all; method: immunoSEQ multiplex PCR. The table records 200,000 or so clones, roughly 81% of them present only once. With 2 bases clipped from V and 7 bases from J, the junction kept 13 bases outside the gene matches. The CDR3 loop spans 16 amino acids. The germline V gene has CDR1 SGHDN and CDR2 FVKESK. The chain recombines TRBV14 with TRBJ2-5, with 7 bases lining up with TRBD1. Sequenced material: peripheral blood. The receptor was isolated from a man aged 50 or older who had recovered from COVID-19. CDR3 sequence (DNA): TGTGCCAGCAGCCAACAGACAGGGACCCGCTTGGGGACCCAGTACTTC. Encoded protein: CASSQQTGTRLGTQYF.